The source of this T cell receptor beta chain is a study of OX40 agonist ivuxolimab in advanced cancers. The CDR3 spans 12 residues. Trimming took off 7 bases at V and 6 bases at J, with 9 bases between the two ends. Germline V gene sequence: CDR1 MNHEY, CDR2 SMNVEV (reference sequence). Assay: immunoSEQ multiplex PCR; the TCRdb copy retains only in-frame clones and omits some. Counted here are more than 45,000 clones, 80% to 90% occurring once; the ten biggest clones make up over 0.6%. This TCR derives from an adult with an advanced solid tumor such as melanoma, head and neck, liver or kidney cancer. Sequencing was performed on CD4+ or CD8+ T cells sorted from blood, taken in a trial of the OX40 agonist ivuxolimab. This chain uses TRBV27 with TRBJ2-2; a possible D gene is TRBD1 (5 bases). CDR3 loop: CASKRGAGELFF. The DNA of the CDR3 is TGTGCCAGCAAAAGGGGCGCCGGGGAGCTGTTTTTT.